These 26 T cell receptor beta chains originate from one sample sequenced in a study of early T cells in non-severe SARS-CoV-2 infection. Each CDR3 protein is one row after TCRdb ran MiXCR on the 5' RACE reads. In the table there are tens of thousands of distinct CDR3 sequences, around 13% of which are singletons. Material: whole blood, obtained at baseline. Receptor source: an adult who was a healthcare worker with PCR-confirmed SARS-CoV-2 infection or an uninfected control (not recorded which).

This clonotype is judged medium-sized (0.01 to 0.1%). This chain connects TRBV28 to TRBJ1-4; no clear D. This CDR3 contains 14 residues. Germline lookup yields CDR1 MDHEN and CDR2 SYDVKM. V shed 3 bases and J shed 2 bases, with 7 bases lying between them. This chain's CDR3 is CASSFQVTNEKLFF. In DNA form, the CDR3 reads TGTGCCAGCAGTTTTCAGGTTACTAATGAAAAACTGTTTTTT.

This clonotype came up a few times. The chain employs TRBV18 and TRBJ1-5, with 8 positions matching TRBD1. The CDR3 consists of 13 residues. V lost 6 bases, J lost 5 bases, and 3 bases stayed unmatched. Germline CDR1 is KGHSH and CDR2 is LQKENI. The CDR3, as DNA: TGTGCCAGCTCTTCAGGGGGCGATCAGCCCCAGCATTTT. It specifies CASSSGGDQPQHF. The variable domain in full, completed from reference TRBV18 and TRBJ1-5, reads NAGVMQNPRHLVRRRGQEARLRCSPMKGHSHVYWYRQLPEEGLKFMVYLQKENIIDESGMPKERFSAEFPKEGPSILRIQQVVRGDSAAYFCASSSGGDQPQHFGDGTRLSIL.

This clonotype was seen more than once but under ten times. The chain has TRBV24-1 and TRBJ2-2; D is undetermined. The CDR3 has 11 residues. Trimming removed 12 bases at V and 1 base at J, with 5 bases between. The V gene's germline CDR1 is KGHDR and CDR2 SFDVKD. DNA of the CDR3: TGTGCCCCAAAGAACACCGGGGAGCTGTTTTTT. Its protein is CAPKNTGELFF.

This clonotype was seen only once. This sequence joins TRBV7-9 and TRBJ2-1; D perhaps matches TRBD1 (6 bases). Germline CDR1 and CDR2: SEHNR and FQNEAQ (reference sequence). The CDR3 has 17 amino acids. The V and J ends lost 2 bases and 2 bases respectively, with 16 bases between them. This CDR3 is CASSLTGFTRTYNEQFF. The CDR3, as DNA: TGTGCCAGCAGCTTAACAGGGTTTACCCGAACCTACAATGAGCAGTTCTTC.

Here the CDR3 DNA reads TGTGCCAGCAGTTGGGACAGGGGGCGGGAAAAACTGTTTTTT. Translated, it gives CASSWDRGREKLFF. The chain is built from TRBV12-3 or TRBV12-4 and TRBJ1-4; TRBD1 agrees at 12 bases. The CDR3 is 14 amino acids. V dropped 4 bases and J dropped 8; count of bases not matched to a gene: 2.

Ten or more counts support this clonotype. The chain has TRBV20-1 and TRBJ2-7; TRBD1 or TRBD2 may be the D gene (5 bases each). Germline values: CDR1 DFQATT, CDR2 SNEGSKA (reference sequence). This CDR3 region has 12 residues. V was shortened by 0 bases and J by 5 bases, with 8 bases between the two germline ends. CDR3 sequence: CSARDLGDEQYF. DNA of the CDR3: TGCAGTGCTAGAGATCTGGGGGACGAGCAGTACTTC.

This clonotype was seen ten or more times. The chain carries TRBV7-6 and TRBJ2-7; 7 bases agree with TRBD2. This CDR3 is 15 amino acids long. The germline gives CDR1 SGHVS, CDR2 FNYEAQ. V was clipped by 1 base and J by 4 bases; unmatched bases: 7. In DNA, the CDR3 is TGTGCCAGCAGCTTAGAAAGCGGGAAATGGTACGAGCAGTACTTC. This gives the protein CASSLESGKWYEQYF.

The count of this clonotype is one. The chain employs TRBV11-2 and TRBJ1-1; D call uncertain. The CDR3 has 14 amino acids. Per the germline V gene, CDR1 is SGHAT and CDR2 is FQNNGV. The V gene lost 3 bases and the J gene lost 3 bases, with 11 bases spanning the gap. CDR3 residues: CASSFGPKDTEAFF. Written as DNA, the CDR3 is TGTGCCAGCAGCTTCGGACCTAAGGACACTGAAGCTTTCTTT.

J is TRBJ2-3 and V is TRBV20-1; 7 bases map to TRBD2. The ends lost 0 bases at V and 3 bases at J; junction bases unmatched: 6. The germline CDR1 and CDR2 sequences are DFQATT and SNEGSKA (reference sequence). The CDR3 spans 15 residues. Here the CDR3 DNA reads TGCAGTGCTAGAGACCCGGGACTACGGACAGATACGCAGTATTTT. Translating it yields CSARDPGLRTDTQYF.

This clonotype was counted a few times. The chain joins TRBV6-5 to TRBJ2-1, with a tentative D call TRBD1 (6 bases). The CDR3 totals 15 residues. CDR1 and CDR2 from the germline V gene are MNHEY and SVGAGI. V was trimmed by 2 bases and J by 8 bases, leaving 16 bases between them. The CDR3 spells CASSYGRGGSDEQFF. Here the CDR3 DNA reads TGTGCCAGCAGTTACGGCAGGGGCGGTAGCGATGAGCAGTTCTTC.

This clonotype has a handful of counts. The chain links TRBV6-5 to TRBJ2-1; TRBD2 matches at 12 bases. Germline-derived CDR1 and CDR2 are MNHEY and SVGAGI. This CDR3 has 14 residues. Trimming took 0 bases from V and 9 from J; bases not matched to a gene: 0. CDR3 protein: CASSYSTSGSEQFF. DNA of the CDR3: TGTGCCAGCAGTTACTCGACTAGCGGGAGTGAGCAGTTCTTC.

This clonotype is medium-sized by share. The chain joins TRBV7-9 to TRBJ2-3; 7 nucleotides match TRBD1. V lost 3 bases and J lost 0; bases outside the gene matches: 0. Germline V lookup: CDR1 SEHNR, CDR2 FQNEAQ (reference sequence). The CDR3 consists of 14 residues. The CDR3 nucleotides read TGTGCCAGCAGCTTGGGACAGAGCACAGATACGCAGTATTTT. Translated, it gives CASSLGQSTDTQYF.

This clonotype was observed many times. The chain uses TRBV7-6 and TRBJ2-5; D is ambiguous. Germline values: CDR1 SGHVS, CDR2 FNYEAQ. The CDR3 runs 15 residues. V lost 5 bases and J 3 bases, leaving 16 bases between the germline ends. Here the CDR3 reads CASSPSLIRKETQYF. CDR3 in DNA: TGTGCCAGCAGCCCGAGCTTGATACGCAAAGAGACCCAGTACTTC.

This clonotype showed up many times. The chain uses TRBV6-6 and TRBJ1-5; 10 nucleotides align to TRBD1. CDR3 size: 14 residues. V shed 5 bases and J 7 bases; nucleotides not matched to a gene: 5. CDR1 and CDR2 (germline): MNHNY, SVGAGI (reference sequence). The CDR3 DNA is TGTGCCAGCAGTGGACAGGGGGGAAAACAGCCCCAGCATTTT. As protein: CASSGQGGKQPQHF.

This clonotype appeared a few times. CDR3 amino acids: CASSEGRISGANVLTF. CDR3 DNA: TGTGCCAGCAGTGAAGGCCGAATCTCTGGGGCCAACGTCCTGACTTTC. This chain links TRBV2 with TRBJ2-6; no definite D call. The CDR3 is 16 amino acids. Deletions cut 1 base from V and 0 bases from J, with 7 bases between. From germline, CDR1 is SNHLY and CDR2 FYNNEI.

The chain employs TRBV5-1 and TRBJ2-1; D is unresolved. The CDR3 runs to 14 residues. Deletions cut 2 bases from V and 1 base from J, with 7 bases between. The germline gives CDR1 SGHRS, CDR2 YFSETQ. The chain's CDR3 is CASSFADSYNEQFF. The CDR3 bases are TGCGCCAGCAGCTTTGCGGATTCCTACAATGAGCAGTTCTTC.

This clonotype has a count of ten or more. This chain connects TRBV7-2 to TRBJ2-5; TRBD2 aligns across 9 bases. This CDR3 contains 15 residues. J lost 6 bases, V lost 1 base, and 6 bases had no gene match. In germline, CDR1 is SGHTA, CDR2 FQGNSA. Here the CDR3 DNA reads TGTGCCAGCAGCTTAGGGCGGGAGGGCAGAAAGACCCAGTACTTC. It is translated as CASSLGREGRKTQYF.

This clonotype was detected many times. The CDR3 DNA reads TGTGCCAGCAGCTTGTTGCCGGGGGCGAGCTCCTACAATGAGCAGTTCTTC. Translating gives CASSLLPGASSYNEQFF. This chain joins TRBV11-2 and TRBJ2-1; tentatively, D is TRBD1 or TRBD2 (6 bases each). V was cut by 3 bases and J by 0 bases, with 15 bases left in between. CDR1 is SGHAT and CDR2 is FQNNGV in the germline V gene. The CDR3 has 17 residues.

This clonotype appeared many times. The chain recombines TRBV7-9 with TRBJ1-1; D is unresolved. V was cut by 7 bases and J by 4 bases, with 16 bases left in between. CDR1 SEHNR and CDR2 FQNEAQ come from the germline V gene (reference sequence). This CDR3 region has 14 residues. The CDR3 reads CASTEEGGVTEAFF. CDR3 DNA sequence: TGTGCCAGCACCGAGGAGGGCGGGGTCACTGAAGCTTTCTTT.

This clonotype turned up a few times. This sequence joins TRBV5-1 and TRBJ1-5, with TRBD1 as a possible D gene (6 bases). Germline V CDR1 and CDR2: SGHRS, YFSETQ. The CDR3 is made up of 15 amino acids. Trimming pared 0 bases from V and 5 bases from J, leaving 12 bases between. The CDR3: CASSLEGRGDQPQHF. The DNA of the CDR3 is TGCGCCAGCAGCTTGGAAGGTAGGGGGGATCAGCCCCAGCATTTT.

This clonotype was picked up a small number of times. V is TRBV27 and J is TRBJ1-6; tentatively, D is TRBD1 (6 bases). Germline loops: CDR1 MNHEY, CDR2 SMNVEV (reference sequence). Trimming took off 2 bases at V and 7 bases at J, with 12 bases between the two ends. There are 15 residues in the CDR3. CDR3: CASSLIGQTNSPLHF. As DNA, the CDR3 is TGTGCCAGCAGTTTAATAGGACAGACAAATTCACCCCTCCACTTT.

This sequence joins TRBV7-9 and TRBJ2-6; the D is unclear. Germline values: CDR1 SEHNR, CDR2 FQNEAQ (reference sequence). This CDR3 has 17 amino acids. The V and J ends lost 0 bases and 4 bases respectively, with 13 bases between them. This chain's CDR3 is CASSLALVIAGANVLTF. The CDR3 region has the DNA TGTGCCAGCAGCTTAGCGCTTGTGATAGCCGGGGCCAACGTCCTGACTTTC. Full variable domain (remainder filled in from reference TRBV7-9 and TRBJ2-6): DTGVSQNPRHKITKRGQNVTFRCDPISEHNRLYWYRQTLGQGPEFLTYFQNEAQLEKSRLLSDRFSAERPKGSFSTLEIQRTEQGDSAMYLCASSLALVIAGANVLTFGAGSRLTVL.

The CDR3 is CASSYSLGGAEKLFF. The DNA for the CDR3 is TGTGCCAGCAGTTACTCCCTAGGAGGGGCTGAAAAACTGTTTTTT. The chain joins TRBV6-5 to TRBJ1-4; tentative D call: TRBD1 (5 bases). Between the trimmed V and J ends, which lost 0 bases and 7 bases, there was a span of 12 bases. Germline assignment: CDR1 MNHEY and CDR2 SVGAGI. This CDR3 has 15 amino acids.

This clonotype was picked up a small number of times. This CDR3 reads CASSLKIGPYEQYF. In DNA form, the CDR3 reads TGCGCCAGCAGCTTGAAGATCGGCCCCTACGAGCAGTACTTC. The chain recombines TRBV5-1 with TRBJ2-7; no reliable D call. The CDR3 contains 14 residues. CDR1 and CDR2 from the germline V gene are SGHRS and YFSETQ. Trimming removed 1 base from V and 2 bases from J, with 10 bases in between. The whole variable domain, remainder taken from reference TRBV5-1 and TRBJ2-7, is KAGVTQTPRYLIKTRGQQVTLSCSPISGHRSVSWYQQTPGQGLQFLFEYFSETQRNKGNFPGRFSGRQFSNSRSEMNVSTLELGDSALYLCASSLKIGPYEQYFGPGTRLTVT.

About this clonotype itself: An end of the junction does not agree with germline; a read error may underlie this. This chain connects TRBV7-3 to TRBJ2-2; unclear D gene. CDR3 length: 14 amino acids. Germline CDR1 SGHTA, CDR2 FQGTGA. The CDR3 is CACSLTRNTGELFF. For the CDR3, the DNA is TGTGCCTGCAGCTTAACGAGGAACACCGGGGAGCTGTTTTTT. Full variable domain (remainder filled in from reference TRBV7-3 and TRBJ2-2): GAGVSQTPSNKVTEKGKYVELRCDPISGHTALYWYRQSLGQGPEFLIYFQGTGAADDSGLPNDRFFAVRPEGSVSTLKIQRTERGDSAVYLCACSLTRNTGELFFGEGSRLTVL.

The chain uses TRBV6-5 and TRBJ2-1, with 10 bases fitting TRBD2. Germline CDR1 reads MNHEY; CDR2 reads SVGAGI. After removal of 2 bases from V and 12 bases from J, the junction contained 10 bases not matched to a gene. This CDR3 is 15 amino acids long. DNA of the CDR3: TGTGCCAGCAGTTACCTGACTAGCGGGTTCTCTAGGCAGTTCTTC. The encoded protein is CASSYLTSGFSRQFF.